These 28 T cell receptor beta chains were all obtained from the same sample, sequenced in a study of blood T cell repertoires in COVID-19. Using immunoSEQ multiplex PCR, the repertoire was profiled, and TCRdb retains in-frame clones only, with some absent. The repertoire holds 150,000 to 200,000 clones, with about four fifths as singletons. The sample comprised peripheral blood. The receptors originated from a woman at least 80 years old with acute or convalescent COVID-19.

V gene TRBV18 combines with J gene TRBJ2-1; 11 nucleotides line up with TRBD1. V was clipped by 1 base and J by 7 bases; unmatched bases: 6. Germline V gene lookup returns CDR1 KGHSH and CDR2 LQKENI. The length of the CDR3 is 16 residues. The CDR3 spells CASSPLRTGGKNEQFF. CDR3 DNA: TGTGCCAGCTCACCACTGAGGACAGGGGGCAAAAATGAGCAGTTCTTC.

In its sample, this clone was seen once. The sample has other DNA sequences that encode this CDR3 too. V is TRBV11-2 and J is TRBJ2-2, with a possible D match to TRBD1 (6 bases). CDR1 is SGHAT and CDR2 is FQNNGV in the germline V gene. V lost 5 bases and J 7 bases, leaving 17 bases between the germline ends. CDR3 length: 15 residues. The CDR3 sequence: CASSPGHTGNGELFF. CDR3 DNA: TGTGCCAGCAGCCCGGGACATACTGGGAACGGGGAGCTGTTTTTT.

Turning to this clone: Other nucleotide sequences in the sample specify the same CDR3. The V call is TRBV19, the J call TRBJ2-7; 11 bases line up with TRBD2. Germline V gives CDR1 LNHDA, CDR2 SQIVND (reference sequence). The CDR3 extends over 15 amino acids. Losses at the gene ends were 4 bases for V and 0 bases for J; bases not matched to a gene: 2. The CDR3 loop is CASSTLAGGSYEQYF. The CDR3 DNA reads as TGTGCCAGTAGTACCCTAGCGGGAGGCTCCTACGAGCAGTACTTC.

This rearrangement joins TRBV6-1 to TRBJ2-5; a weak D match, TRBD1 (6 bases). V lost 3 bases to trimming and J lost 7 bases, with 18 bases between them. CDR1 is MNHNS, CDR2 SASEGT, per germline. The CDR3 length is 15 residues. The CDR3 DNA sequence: TGTGCCAGCAGTGAGGAACAGGGTATGATCGCGACCCAGTACTTC. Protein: CASSEEQGMIATQYF.

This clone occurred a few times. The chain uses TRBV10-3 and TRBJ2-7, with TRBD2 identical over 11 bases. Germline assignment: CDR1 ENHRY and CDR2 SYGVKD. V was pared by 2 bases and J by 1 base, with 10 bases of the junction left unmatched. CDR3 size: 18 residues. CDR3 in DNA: TGTGCCATCAGTGAGGCGCTAGCGGGAGGTGGCCTATCCTACGAGCAGTACTTC. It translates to CAISEALAGGGLSYEQYF.

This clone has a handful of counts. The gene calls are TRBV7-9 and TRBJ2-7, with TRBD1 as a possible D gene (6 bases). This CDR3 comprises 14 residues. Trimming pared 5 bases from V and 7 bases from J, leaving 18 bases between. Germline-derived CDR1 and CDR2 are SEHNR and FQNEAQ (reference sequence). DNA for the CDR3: TGTGCCAGCAGCCCATTACTAGGGGGAGCGGAGCAGTACTTC. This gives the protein CASSPLLGGAEQYF.

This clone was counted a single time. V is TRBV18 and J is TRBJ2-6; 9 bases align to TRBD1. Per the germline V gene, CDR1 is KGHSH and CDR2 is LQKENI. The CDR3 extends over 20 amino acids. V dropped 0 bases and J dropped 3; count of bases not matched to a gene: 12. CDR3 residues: CASSPPGTGPYSGGANVLTF. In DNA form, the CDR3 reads TGTGCCAGCTCACCACCAGGGACAGGGCCTTATAGTGGTGGGGCCAACGTCCTGACTTTC. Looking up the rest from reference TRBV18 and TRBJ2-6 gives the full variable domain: NAGVMQNPRHLVRRRGQEARLRCSPMKGHSHVYWYRQLPEEGLKFMVYLQKENIIDESGMPKERFSAEFPKEGPSILRIQQVVRGDSAAYFCASSPPGTGPYSGGANVLTFGAGSRLTVL.

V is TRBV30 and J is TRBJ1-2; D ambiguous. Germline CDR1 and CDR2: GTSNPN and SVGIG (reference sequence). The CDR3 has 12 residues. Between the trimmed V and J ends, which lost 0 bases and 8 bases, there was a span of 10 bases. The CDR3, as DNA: TGTGCCTGGAGTGTACGGAGGGAAGGCTACACCTTC. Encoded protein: CAWSVRREGYTF.

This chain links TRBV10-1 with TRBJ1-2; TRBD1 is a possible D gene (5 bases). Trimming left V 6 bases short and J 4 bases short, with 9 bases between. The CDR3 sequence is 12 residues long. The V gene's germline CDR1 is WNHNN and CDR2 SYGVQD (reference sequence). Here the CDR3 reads CASSSDSYGYTF. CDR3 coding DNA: TGCGCCAGCAGCTCCGACAGCTATGGCTACACCTTC.

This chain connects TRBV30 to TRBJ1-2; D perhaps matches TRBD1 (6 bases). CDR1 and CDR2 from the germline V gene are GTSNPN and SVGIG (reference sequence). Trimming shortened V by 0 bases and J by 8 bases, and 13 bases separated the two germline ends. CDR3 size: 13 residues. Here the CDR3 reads CAWSVLSGAGYTF. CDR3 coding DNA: TGTGCCTGGAGTGTACTTTCAGGGGCCGGCTACACCTTC.

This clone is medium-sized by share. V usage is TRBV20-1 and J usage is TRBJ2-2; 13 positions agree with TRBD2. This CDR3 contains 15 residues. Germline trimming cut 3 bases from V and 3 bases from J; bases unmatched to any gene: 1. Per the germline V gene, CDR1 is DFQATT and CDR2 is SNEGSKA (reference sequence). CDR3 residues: CSASGLAGDTGELFF. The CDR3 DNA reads TGCAGTGCTAGTGGACTAGCGGGAGACACCGGGGAGCTGTTTTTT.

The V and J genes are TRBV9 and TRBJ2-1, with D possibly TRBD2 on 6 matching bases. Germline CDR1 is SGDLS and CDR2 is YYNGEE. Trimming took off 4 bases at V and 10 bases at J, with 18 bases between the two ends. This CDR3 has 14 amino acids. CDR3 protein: CASSSLQTSVEQFF. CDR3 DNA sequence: TGTGCCAGCAGCTCCCTACAGACTAGTGTCGAGCAGTTCTTC.

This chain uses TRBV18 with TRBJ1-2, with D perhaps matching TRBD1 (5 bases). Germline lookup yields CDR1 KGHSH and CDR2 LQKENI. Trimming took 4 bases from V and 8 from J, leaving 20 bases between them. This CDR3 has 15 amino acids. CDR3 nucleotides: TGTGCCAGCTCACACGGGACTGGAGGGGACTGGGGCTACACCTTC. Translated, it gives CASSHGTGGDWGYTF.

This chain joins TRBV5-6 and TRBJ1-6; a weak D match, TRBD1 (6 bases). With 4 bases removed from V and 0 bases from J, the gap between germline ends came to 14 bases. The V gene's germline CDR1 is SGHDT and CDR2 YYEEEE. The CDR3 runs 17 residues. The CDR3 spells CASSSITGSSYNSPLHF. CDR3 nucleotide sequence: TGTGCCAGCAGCAGCATAACAGGGAGCTCCTATAATTCACCCCTCCACTTT. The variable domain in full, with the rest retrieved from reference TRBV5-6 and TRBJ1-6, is DAGVTQSPTHLIKTRGQQVTLRCSPKSGHDTVSWYQQALGQGPQFIFQYYEEEERQRGNFPDRFSGHQFPNYSSELNVNALLLGDSALYLCASSSITGSSYNSPLHFGNGTRLTVT.

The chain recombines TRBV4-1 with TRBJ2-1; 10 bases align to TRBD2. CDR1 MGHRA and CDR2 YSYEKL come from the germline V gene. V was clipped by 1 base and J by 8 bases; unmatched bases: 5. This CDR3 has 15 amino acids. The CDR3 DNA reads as TGCGCCAGCAGCCAAGGGGGGCTAGCGGGAGATGAGCAGTTCTTC. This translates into CASSQGGLAGDEQFF.

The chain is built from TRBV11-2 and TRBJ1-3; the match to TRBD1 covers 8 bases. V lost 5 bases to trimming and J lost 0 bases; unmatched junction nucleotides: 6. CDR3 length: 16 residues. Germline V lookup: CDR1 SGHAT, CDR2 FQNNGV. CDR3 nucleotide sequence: TGTGCCAGCAGCGCCACAGGGGGTAGCTCTGGAAACACCATATATTTT. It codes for CASSATGGSSGNTIYF. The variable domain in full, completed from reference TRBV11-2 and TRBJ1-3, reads EAGVAQSPRYKIIEKRQSVAFWCNPISGHATLYWYQQILGQGPKLLIQFQNNGVVDDSQLPKDRFSAERLKGVDSTLKIQPAKLEDSAVYLCASSATGGSSGNTIYFGEGSWLTVV.

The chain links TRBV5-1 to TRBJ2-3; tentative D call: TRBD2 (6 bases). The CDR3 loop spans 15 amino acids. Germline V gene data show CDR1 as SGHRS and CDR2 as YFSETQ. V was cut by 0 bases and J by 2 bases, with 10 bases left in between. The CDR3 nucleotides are TGCGCCAGCAGCTTGGGTAGCGGTCACACAGATACGCAGTATTTT. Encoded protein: CASSLGSGHTDTQYF.

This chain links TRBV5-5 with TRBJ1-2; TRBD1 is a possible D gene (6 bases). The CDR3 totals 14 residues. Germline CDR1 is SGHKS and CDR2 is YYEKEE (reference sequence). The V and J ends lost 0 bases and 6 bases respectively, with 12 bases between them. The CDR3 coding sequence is TGTGCCAGCAGCTTGGCAAAGGGGGGGCATGGCTACACCTTC. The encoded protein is CASSLAKGGHGYTF. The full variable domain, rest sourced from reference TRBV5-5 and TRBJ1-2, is DAGVTQSPTHLIKTRGQQVTLRCSPISGHKSVSWYQQVLGQGPQFIFQYYEKEERGRGNFPDRFSARQFPNYSSELNVNALLLGDSALYLCASSLAKGGHGYTFGSGTRLTVV.

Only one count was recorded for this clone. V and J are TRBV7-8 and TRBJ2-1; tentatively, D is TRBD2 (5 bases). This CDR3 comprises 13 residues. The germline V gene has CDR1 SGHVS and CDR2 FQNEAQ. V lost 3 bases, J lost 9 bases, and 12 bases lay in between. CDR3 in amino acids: CASSFPGRGEQFF. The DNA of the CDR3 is TGTGCCAGCAGCTTCCCCGGTCGGGGTGAGCAGTTCTTC.

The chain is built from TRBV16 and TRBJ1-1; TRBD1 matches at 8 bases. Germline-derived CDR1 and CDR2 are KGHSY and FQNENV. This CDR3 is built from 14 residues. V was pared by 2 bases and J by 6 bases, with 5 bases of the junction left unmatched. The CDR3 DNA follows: TGTGCCAGCAGCCAAAGGACAGGGAAGTCTGAAGCTTTCTTT. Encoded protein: CASSQRTGKSEAFF.

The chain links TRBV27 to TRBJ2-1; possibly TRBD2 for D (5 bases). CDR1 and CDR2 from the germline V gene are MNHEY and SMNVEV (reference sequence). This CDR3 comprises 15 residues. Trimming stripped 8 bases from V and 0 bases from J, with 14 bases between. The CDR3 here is CASGSSLYSYNEQFF. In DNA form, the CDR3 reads TGTGCCAGCGGGTCTAGCCTATACTCCTACAATGAGCAGTTCTTC.

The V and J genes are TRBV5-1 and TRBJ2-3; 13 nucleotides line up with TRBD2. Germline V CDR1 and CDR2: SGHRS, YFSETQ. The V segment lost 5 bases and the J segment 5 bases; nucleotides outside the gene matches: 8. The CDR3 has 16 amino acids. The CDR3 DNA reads TGCGCCAGCAGGAGTGGACTAGCGGGGGCAGTAGATACGCAGTATTTT. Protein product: CASRSGLAGAVDTQYF.

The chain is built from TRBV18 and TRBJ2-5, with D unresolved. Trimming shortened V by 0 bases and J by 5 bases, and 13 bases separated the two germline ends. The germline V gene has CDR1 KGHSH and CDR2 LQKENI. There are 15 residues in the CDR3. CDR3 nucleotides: TGTGCCAGCTCACCACCGAGCTTAGCCCAGGAGACCCAGTACTTC. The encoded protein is CASSPPSLAQETQYF.

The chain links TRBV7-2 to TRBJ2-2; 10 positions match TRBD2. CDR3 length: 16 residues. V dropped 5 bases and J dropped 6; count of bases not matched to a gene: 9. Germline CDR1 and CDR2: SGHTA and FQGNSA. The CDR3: CASSIQAGGPSGELFF. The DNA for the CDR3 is TGTGCCAGCAGCATACAAGCGGGGGGGCCTTCCGGGGAGCTGTTTTTT.

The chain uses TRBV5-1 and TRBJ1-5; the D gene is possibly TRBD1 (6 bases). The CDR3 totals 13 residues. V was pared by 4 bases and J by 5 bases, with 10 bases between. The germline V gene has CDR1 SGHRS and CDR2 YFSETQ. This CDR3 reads CASSLDSYQPQHF. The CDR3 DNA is TGCGCCAGCAGCCTGGACAGTTATCAGCCCCAGCATTTT.

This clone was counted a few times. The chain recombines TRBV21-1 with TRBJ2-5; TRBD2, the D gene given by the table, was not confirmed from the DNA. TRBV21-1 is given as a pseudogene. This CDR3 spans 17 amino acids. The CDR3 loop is CASAREGSVGQQETQYF. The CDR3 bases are TGTGCCAGCGCCAGGGAGGGGAGTGTGGGGCAACAAGAGACCCAGTACTTC.

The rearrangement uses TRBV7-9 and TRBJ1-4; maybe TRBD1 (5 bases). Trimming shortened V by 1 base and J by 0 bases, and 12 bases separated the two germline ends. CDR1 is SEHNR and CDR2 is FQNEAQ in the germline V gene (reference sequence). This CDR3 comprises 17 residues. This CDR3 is CASSLGTFVATNEKLFF. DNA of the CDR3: TGTGCCAGCAGCTTAGGGACATTCGTTGCAACTAATGAAAAACTGTTTTTT.

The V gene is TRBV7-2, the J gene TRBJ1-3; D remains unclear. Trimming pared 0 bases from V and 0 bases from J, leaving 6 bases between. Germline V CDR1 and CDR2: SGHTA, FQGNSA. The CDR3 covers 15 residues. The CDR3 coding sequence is TGTGCCAGCAGCTTAGCCTTTTACTCTGGAAACACCATATATTTT. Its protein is CASSLAFYSGNTIYF. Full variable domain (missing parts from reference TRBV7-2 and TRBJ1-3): GAGVSQSPSNKVTEKGKDVELRCDPISGHTALYWYRQSLGQGLEFLIYFQGNSAPDKSGLPSDRFSAERTGGSVSTLTIQRTQQEDSAVYLCASSLAFYSGNTIYFGEGSWLTVV.